This T cell receptor beta chain was recorded in a study of T cell changes during pregnancy in multiple sclerosis. Trimming cost V 7 bases and J 6 bases, with 7 bases left between them. CDR1 is MNHEY and CDR2 is SMNVEV in the germline V gene (reference sequence). The CDR3 sequence is 10 residues long. Repertoires were generated with immunoSEQ multiplex PCR, while TCRdb's copy carries only in-frame clones and drops some. The sample includes over 50,000 clones, around 90% of them seen just once. The clonotype comes from a female donor with multiple sclerosis, enrolled in a pregnancy study. This chain connects TRBV27 to TRBJ2-7, with no clear D. This specimen consisted of peripheral blood, obtained in the first trimester of pregnancy. CDR3 sequence: CASTPGEQYF. The CDR3 DNA sequence: TGTGCCAGCACGCCGGGCGAGCAGTACTTC.